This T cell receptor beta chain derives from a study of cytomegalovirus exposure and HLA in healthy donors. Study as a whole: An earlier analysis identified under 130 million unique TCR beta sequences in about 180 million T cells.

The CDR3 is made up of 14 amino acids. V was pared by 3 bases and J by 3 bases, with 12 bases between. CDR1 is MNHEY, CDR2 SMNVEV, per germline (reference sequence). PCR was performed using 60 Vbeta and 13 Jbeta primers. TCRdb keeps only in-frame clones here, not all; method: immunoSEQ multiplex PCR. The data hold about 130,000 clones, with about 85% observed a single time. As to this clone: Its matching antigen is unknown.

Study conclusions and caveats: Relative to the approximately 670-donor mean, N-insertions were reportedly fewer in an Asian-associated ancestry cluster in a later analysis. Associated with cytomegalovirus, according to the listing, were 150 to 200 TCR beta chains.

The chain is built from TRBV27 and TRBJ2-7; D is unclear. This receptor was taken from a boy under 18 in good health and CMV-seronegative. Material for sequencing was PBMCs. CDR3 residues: CASSFRGTFYEQYF. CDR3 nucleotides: TGTGCCAGCAGTTTTCGAGGAACTTTCTACGAGCAGTACTTC.